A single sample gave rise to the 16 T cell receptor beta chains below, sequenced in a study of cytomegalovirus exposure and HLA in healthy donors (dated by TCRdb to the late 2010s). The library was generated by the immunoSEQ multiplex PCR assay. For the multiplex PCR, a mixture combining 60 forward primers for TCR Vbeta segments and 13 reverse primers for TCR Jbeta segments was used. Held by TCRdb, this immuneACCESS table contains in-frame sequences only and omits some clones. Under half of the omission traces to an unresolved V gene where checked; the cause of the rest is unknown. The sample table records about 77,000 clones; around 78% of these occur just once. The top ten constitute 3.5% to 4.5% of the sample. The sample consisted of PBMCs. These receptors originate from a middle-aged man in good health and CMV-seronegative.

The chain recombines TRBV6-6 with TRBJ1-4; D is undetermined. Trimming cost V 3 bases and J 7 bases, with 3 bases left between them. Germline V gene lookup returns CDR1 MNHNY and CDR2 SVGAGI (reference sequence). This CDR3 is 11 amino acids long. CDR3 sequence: CASSYREKLFF. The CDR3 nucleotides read TGTGCCAGCAGTTATCGTGAAAAACTGTTTTTT.

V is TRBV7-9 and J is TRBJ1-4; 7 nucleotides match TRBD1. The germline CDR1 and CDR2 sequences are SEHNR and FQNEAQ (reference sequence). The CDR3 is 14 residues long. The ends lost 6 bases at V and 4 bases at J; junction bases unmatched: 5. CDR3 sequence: CASSPGQYNEKLFF. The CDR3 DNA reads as TGTGCCAGCAGTCCGGGACAGTATAATGAAAAACTGTTTTTT.

The CDR3 DNA is TGTGCCAGCAGTGGAAGCCTTAGCGGGAGTTACACAGATACGCAGTATTTT. Residues: CASSGSLSGSYTDTQYF. The chain carries TRBV2 and TRBJ2-3; 9 nucleotides agree with TRBD2. The V gene end was trimmed by 4 bases and the J gene end by 2 bases; junction bases not matched to a gene: 10. Germline loops: CDR1 SNHLY, CDR2 FYNNEI. CDR3 length: 17 amino acids.

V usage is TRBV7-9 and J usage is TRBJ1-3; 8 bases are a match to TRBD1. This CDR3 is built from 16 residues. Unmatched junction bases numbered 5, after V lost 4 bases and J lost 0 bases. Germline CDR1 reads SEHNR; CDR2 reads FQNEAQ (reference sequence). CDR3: CASSSPDRDSGNTIYF. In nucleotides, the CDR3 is TGTGCCAGCAGCTCCCCGGACAGGGACTCTGGAAACACCATATATTTT.

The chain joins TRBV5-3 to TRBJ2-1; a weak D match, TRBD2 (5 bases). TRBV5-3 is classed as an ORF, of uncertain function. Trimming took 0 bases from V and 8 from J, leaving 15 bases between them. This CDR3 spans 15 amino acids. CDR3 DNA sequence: TGTGCCAGAAGCTTGGGACCACCCAGGCGGGATGAGCAGTTCTTC. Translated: CARSLGPPRRDEQFF.

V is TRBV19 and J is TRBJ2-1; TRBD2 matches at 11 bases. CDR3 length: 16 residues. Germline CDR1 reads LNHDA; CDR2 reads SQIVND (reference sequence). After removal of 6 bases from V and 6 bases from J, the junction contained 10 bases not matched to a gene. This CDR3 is CASRKLAGATFNEQFF. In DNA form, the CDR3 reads TGTGCCAGTAGAAAACTAGCGGGAGCGACATTCAATGAGCAGTTCTTC.

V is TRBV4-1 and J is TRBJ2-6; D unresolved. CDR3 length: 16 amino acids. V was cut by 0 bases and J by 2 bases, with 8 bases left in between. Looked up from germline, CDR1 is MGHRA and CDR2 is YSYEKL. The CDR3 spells CASSQDIPPGANVLTF. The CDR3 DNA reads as TGCGCCAGCAGCCAAGATATTCCCCCTGGGGCCAACGTCCTGACTTTC.

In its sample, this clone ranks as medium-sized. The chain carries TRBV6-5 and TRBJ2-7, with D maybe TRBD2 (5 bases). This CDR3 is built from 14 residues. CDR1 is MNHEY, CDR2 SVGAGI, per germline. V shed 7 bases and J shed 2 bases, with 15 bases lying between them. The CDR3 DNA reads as TGTGCCAGCAACGCAAGGAGGTACCCCTACGAGCAGTACTTC. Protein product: CASNARRYPYEQYF.

CDR3 in amino acids: CASSVSPGNYGYTF. CDR3 sequence (DNA): TGTGCCAGCAGCGTCTCGCCGGGTAACTATGGCTACACCTTC. The rearrangement uses TRBV7-2 and TRBJ1-2; D ambiguous. The V end was cut by 5 bases, the J end by 1 base, with 11 bases between. The CDR3 sequence is 14 residues long. Germline V gene lookup returns CDR1 SGHTA and CDR2 FQGNSA. Variable domain in full (rest from reference TRBV7-2 and TRBJ1-2): GAGVSQSPSNKVTEKGKDVELRCDPISGHTALYWYRQSLGQGLEFLIYFQGNSAPDKSGLPSDRFSAERTGGSVSTLTIQRTQQEDSAVYLCASSVSPGNYGYTFGSGTRLTVV.

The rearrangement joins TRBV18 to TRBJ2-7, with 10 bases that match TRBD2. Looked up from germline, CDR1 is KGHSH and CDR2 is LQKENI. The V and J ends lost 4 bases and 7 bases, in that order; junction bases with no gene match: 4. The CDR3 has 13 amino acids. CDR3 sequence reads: CASSLAGGLEQYF. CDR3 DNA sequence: TGTGCCAGCTCACTAGCGGGAGGCTTGGAGCAGTACTTC.

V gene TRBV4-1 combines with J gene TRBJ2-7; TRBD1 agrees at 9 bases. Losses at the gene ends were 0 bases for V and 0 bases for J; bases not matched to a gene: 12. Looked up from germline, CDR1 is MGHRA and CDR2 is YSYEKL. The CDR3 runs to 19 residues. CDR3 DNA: TGCGCCAGCAGCCAAGATCGGGGACAGGGCTCTTTCAGCTCCTACGAGCAGTACTTC. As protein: CASSQDRGQGSFSSYEQYF.

CDR3 amino acids: CASSLSATGNTEAFF. CDR3 DNA sequence: TGTGCCAGCAGTTTATCAGCGACAGGGAACACTGAAGCTTTCTTT. The genes are TRBV27 and TRBJ1-1; D might be TRBD1 (6 bases). The germline V and J ends were trimmed by 0 bases and 1 base, with 9 bases remaining between them. The germline gives CDR1 MNHEY, CDR2 SMNVEV (reference sequence). The CDR3 extends over 15 amino acids.

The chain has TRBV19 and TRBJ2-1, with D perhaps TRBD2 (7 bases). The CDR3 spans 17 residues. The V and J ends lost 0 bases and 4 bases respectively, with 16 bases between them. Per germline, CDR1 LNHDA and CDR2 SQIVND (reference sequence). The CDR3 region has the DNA TGTGCCAGTAGTATAGACTGGACAGAACTAGCGTACAATGAGCAGTTCTTC. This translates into CASSIDWTELAYNEQFF.

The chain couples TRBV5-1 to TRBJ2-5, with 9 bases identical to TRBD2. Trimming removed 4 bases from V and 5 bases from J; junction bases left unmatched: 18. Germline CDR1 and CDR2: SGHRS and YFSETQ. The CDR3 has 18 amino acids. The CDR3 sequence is CASSQVTAGGPTSETQYF. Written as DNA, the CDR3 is TGCGCCAGCAGCCAAGTTACGGCGGGAGGGCCCACGTCGGAGACCCAGTACTTC.

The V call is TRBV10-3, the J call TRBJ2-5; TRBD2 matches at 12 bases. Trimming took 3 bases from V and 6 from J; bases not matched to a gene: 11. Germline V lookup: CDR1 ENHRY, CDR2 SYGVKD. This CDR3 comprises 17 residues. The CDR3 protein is CAISERLAGAVDQTQYF. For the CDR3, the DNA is TGTGCCATCAGTGAAAGACTAGCGGGAGCGGTGGACCAGACCCAGTACTTC.

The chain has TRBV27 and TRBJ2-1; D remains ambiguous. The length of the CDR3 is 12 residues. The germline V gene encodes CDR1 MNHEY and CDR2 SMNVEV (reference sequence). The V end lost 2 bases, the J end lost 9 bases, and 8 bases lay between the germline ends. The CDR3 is CASSLRGVEQFF. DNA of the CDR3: TGTGCCAGCAGTTTACGAGGCGTTGAGCAGTTCTTC.